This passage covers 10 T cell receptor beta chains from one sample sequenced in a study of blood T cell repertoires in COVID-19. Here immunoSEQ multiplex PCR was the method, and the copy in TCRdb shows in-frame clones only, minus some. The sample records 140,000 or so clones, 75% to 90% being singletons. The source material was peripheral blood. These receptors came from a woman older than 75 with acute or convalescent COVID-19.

CDR3 loop: CASSRPGLGINEQFF. In DNA form, the CDR3 reads TGTGCCAGCAGCCGCCCCGGACTAGGCATCAATGAGCAGTTCTTC. The rearrangement uses TRBV6-5 and TRBJ2-1, with 7 nucleotides matching TRBD2. CDR1 MNHEY and CDR2 SVGAGI come from the germline V gene. This CDR3 contains 15 residues. The V gene end was trimmed by 6 bases and the J gene end by 6 bases; junction bases not matched to a gene: 11.

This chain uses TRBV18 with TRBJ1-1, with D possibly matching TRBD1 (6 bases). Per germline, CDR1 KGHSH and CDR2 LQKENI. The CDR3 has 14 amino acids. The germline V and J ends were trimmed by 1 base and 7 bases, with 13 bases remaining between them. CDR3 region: CASSPQGGGGEAFF. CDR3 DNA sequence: TGTGCCAGCTCACCACAGGGGGGCGGGGGTGAAGCTTTCTTT.

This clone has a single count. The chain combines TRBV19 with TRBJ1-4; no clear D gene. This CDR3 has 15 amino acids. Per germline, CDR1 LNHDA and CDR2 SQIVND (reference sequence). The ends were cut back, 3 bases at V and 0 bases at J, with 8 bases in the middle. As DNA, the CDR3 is TGTGCCAGTAGTATGGTAGGAGCAACTAATGAAAAACTGTTTTTT. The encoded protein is CASSMVGATNEKLFF. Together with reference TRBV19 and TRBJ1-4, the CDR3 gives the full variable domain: DGGITQSPKYLFRKEGQNVTLSCEQNLNHDAMYWYRQDPGQGLRLIYYSQIVNDFQKGDIAEGYSVSREKKESFPLTVTSAQKNPTAFYLCASSMVGATNEKLFFGSGTQLSVL.

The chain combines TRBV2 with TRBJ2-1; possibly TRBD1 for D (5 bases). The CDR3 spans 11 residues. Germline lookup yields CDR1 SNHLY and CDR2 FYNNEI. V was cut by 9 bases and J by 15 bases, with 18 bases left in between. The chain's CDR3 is CARNVDPQAFF. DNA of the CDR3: TGTGCCAGGAACGTAGACCCACAGGCGTTCTTC.

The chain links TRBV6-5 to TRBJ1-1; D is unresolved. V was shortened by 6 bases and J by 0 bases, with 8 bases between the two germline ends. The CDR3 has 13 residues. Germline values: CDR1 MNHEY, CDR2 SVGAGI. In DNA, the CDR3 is TGTGCCAGCAGATTTACTTTGAACACTGAAGCTTTCTTT. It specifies CASRFTLNTEAFF.

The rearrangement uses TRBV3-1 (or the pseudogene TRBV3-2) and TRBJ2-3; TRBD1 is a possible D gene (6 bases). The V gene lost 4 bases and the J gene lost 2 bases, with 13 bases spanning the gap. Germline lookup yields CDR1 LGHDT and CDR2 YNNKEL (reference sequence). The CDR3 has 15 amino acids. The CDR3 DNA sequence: TGTGCCAGCAGCCGGCAACAGGGAACCACAGATACGCAGTATTTT. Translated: CASSRQQGTTDTQYF.

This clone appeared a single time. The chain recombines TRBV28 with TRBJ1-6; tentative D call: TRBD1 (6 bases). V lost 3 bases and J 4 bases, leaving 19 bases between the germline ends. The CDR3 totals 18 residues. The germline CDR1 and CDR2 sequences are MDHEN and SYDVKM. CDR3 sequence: CASSFYIAGGLYNSPLHF. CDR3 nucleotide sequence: TGTGCCAGCAGTTTCTACATTGCCGGGGGGCTTTATAATTCACCCCTCCACTTT.

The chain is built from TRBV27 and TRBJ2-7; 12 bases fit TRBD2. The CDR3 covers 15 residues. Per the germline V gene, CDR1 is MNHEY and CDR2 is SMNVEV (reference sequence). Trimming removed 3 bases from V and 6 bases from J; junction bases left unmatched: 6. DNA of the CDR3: TGTGCCAGCAGTTTGAGTTGGACTAGCGGGGCCGAGCAGTACTTC. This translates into CASSLSWTSGAEQYF.

The CDR3: CASSYRRQGQETQYF. The CDR3 nucleotides read TGTGCCAGCAGTTACCGAAGACAGGGTCAAGAGACCCAGTACTTC. The V and J genes are TRBV6-2 or TRBV6-3 and TRBJ2-5; 7 nucleotides align to TRBD1. V was clipped by 2 bases and J by 2 bases; unmatched bases: 5. Germline CDR1 reads MNHEY; CDR2 reads SVGEGT. The CDR3 loop spans 15 amino acids.

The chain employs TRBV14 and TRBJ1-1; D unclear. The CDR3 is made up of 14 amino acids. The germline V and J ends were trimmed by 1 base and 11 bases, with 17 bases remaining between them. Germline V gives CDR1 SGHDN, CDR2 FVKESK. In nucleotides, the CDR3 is TGTGCCAGCAGCCAAGGATTTGGAGGGTCGGCGGCTTTCTTT. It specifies CASSQGFGGSAAFF.